This T cell receptor (beta chain) comes out of a study of identical twins. Whole-study results and caveats: Twin sharing of out-of-frame TCR alpha was underestimated by models in monozygotic pairs. For cord blood, abundant beta clonotypes had fewer insertions, unlike memory repertoires, which showed none.

As concerns this clonotype: Its antigen remains unknown.

Germline V gene data show CDR1 as LNHDA and CDR2 as SQIVND (reference sequence). The CDR3 consists of 16 residues. Trimming shortened V by 3 bases and J by 8 bases, and 21 bases separated the two germline ends. Carrying unique molecular identifiers, the cDNA also gained a universal primer site through template switching. TCRdb re-derived calls from the 5' RACE reads in MiXCR, one entry per CDR3 protein. Among around 490,000 distinct CDR3 sequences, about 20% were seen once, and the ten largest hold approximately 0.48%. These data also featured in a second study, about yellow fever vaccine responses in identical twins.

The genes are TRBV19 and TRBJ2-3, with D tentatively TRBD1 (6 bases). The material sequenced was CD4+ T cells sorted from blood. This clonotype was sampled from a woman under 30 in good health. The CDR3 DNA is TGTGCCAGTAGTATCTCGCCCCAGGGGACGGGCGCTACGCAGTATTTT. This encodes CASSISPQGTGATQYF.